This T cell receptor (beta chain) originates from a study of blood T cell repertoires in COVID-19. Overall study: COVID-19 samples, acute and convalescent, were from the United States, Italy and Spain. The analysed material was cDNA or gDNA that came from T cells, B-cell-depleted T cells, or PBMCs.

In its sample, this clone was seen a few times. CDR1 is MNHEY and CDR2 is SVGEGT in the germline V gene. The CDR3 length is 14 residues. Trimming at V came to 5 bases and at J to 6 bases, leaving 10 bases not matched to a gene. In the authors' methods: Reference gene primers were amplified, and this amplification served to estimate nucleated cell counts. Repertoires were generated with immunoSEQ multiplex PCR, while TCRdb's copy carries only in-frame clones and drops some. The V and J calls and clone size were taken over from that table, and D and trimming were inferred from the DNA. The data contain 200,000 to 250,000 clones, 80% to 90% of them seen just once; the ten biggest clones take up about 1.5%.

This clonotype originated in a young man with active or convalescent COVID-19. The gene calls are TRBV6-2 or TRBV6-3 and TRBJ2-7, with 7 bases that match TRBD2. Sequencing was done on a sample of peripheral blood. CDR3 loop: CASSTSGGMREQYF. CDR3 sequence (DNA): TGTGCCAGCAGTACCTCGGGGGGAATGCGCGAGCAGTACTTC.